This T cell receptor (beta chain) came from a study of blood T cell repertoires in COVID-19 (dated by TCRdb to the early 2020s). Regarding the research as a whole: Collaborator samples came from the United States, Italy and Spain and covered acute and convalescent phases of COVID-19. The material from the prospective study consisted of cDNA or gDNA derived from T cells, B-cell-depleted T cells, or PBMCs. Deeply sampled blood TCRbeta repertoires from subjects exposed to, actively infected with, or recovered from COVID-19 were included in the dataset. The repertoires were made available in a free public database intended to serve as a resource for research on the immune response to SARS-CoV-2. The samples were drawn from two sources: the first 160 participants of the ongoing ImmuneRACE study, and 1,254 subjects contributed by 6 global collaborators. Sample metadata almost always included a de-identified subject ID, COVID-19 status, age in years and sex. Where HLA class I and class II types were available, the types were taken from metadata supplied by the sample provider, not from assay-based typing. Beyond this particular receptor, the publication reports: The amount of clinical and demographic metadata varied by source and participant and was provided uncurated.

With respect to this clone: What this receptor recognizes is not known. Per-base qualities were not stored, and no clone one base away is much larger.

TCRbeta CDR3 regions were amplified from genomic DNA by means of the immunoSEQ Assay, a bias-controlled multiplex PCR. The study's processing was this. Nucleated cell counts per sample were estimated from amplification of reference gene primers within the assay. Sequence reads were collapsed and filtered to measure the absolute abundance of every unique TCRbeta CDR3 rearrangement. For each sample, productive Simpson clonality was calculated by taking the square root of Simpson's diversity index across productive rearrangements. TCRdb provides this immuneACCESS table in a form limited to in-frame rearrangements. Some clones are lacking; in checked studies, under half of them reflect an unresolved V gene, and why the rest are absent is not known. That table is the source of V, J and clone size, and D and trimming were worked out from the DNA. The sample includes under 300,000 clones, with 70% to 85% observed a single time. Of the sample, roughly 1.5% is held by the ten largest clones.

Reading from cysteine to phenylalanine, the CDR3 counts 14 amino acids. This entry keeps only the CDR3 DNA: 42 bases, framed from base 1. Unmatched junction bases come to 4, with V trimmed by 2 bases and J by 4 bases. The germline V gene (reference sequence) yields MNHEY for CDR1 and SMNVEV for CDR2. In Seattle, one collaborating source enrolled patients while the infection was active and tracked those patients longitudinally over the course of disease. Collaborating institutions collected whole blood in K2EDTA tubes following their own protocols. For TCRbeta analysis, collaborator samples were shipped as frozen whole blood, as isolated PBMCs, or as DNA extracted from either sample type.

Sample: peripheral blood. The TCR originated in a human donor with COVID-19, enrolled during active disease. The donor label of this sample is uncertain. Here the chain combines TRBV27 and TRBJ2-7; 8 nucleotides in the junction match TRBD2. The DNA sequence is TGTGCCAGCAGTTTAGCGGGGGGAGGGTACGAGCAGTACTTC. Its protein product is CASSLAGGGYEQYF.